The 11 T cell receptor beta chains below come from one sample, sequenced in a study of monozygotic twins with inflammatory bowel disease. TCRdb reprocessed the 5' RACE reads and reports one entry per CDR3 protein, with no DNA. The sample's table shows about 160,000 distinct CDR3 sequences. The specimen sequenced was blood. The source is a human donor with ulcerative colitis or Crohn's disease, or a healthy co-twin of an affected twin (not recorded which).

V usage is TRBV7-2 and J usage is TRBJ2-1; as DNA is missing, the TRBD2 call by TCRdb cannot be tested. The CDR3 covers 14 residues. Germline V gives CDR1 SGHTA, CDR2 FQGNSA. CDR3: CATALGSGNNEQFF.

V and J are TRBV6-1 and TRBJ1-3; TCRdb designates TRBD1, a call that cannot be tested without DNA. This CDR3 comprises 19 residues. Germline V gene data show CDR1 as MNHNS and CDR2 as SASEGT. CDR3 in amino acids: CASSEAPVRPGISGNTIYF.

V is TRBV10-3 and J is TRBJ2-7; with no DNA, the TCRdb D assignment of TRBD1 cannot be verified. The CDR3 extends over 15 amino acids. Germline-derived CDR1 and CDR2 are ENHRY and SYGVKD. CDR3 in amino acids: CANAPGRGNFYEQYF.

The chain couples TRBV7-2 to TRBJ2-1. This CDR3 spans 16 amino acids. Germline CDR1 SGHTA, CDR2 FQGNSA. This CDR3 is CASSFRVPELNDEQFF.

V gene TRBV25-1 combines with J gene TRBJ2-7; TCRdb picks TRBD1, but there is no DNA to check that call. Germline loops: CDR1 MGHDK, CDR2 SYGVNS. The CDR3 has 16 residues. The chain's CDR3 is CARRLRTAGEGYEQYF.

The chain has TRBV19 and TRBJ2-3; TCRdb picks TRBD1, but there is no DNA to check that call. Germline CDR1 is LNHDA and CDR2 is SQIVND (reference sequence). The CDR3 extends over 14 amino acids. The CDR3 is CASGPGQSTDTQYF.

The gene calls are TRBV7-2 and TRBJ2-7; TCRdb's D gene call, TRBD2, goes unchecked for lack of DNA. Germline CDR1 and CDR2: SGHTA and FQGNSA. This CDR3 is built from 11 residues. The CDR3 sequence is CASGRFNEQYF.

The chain joins TRBV12-3 or TRBV12-4 to TRBJ2-2; the TRBD1 assignment by TCRdb is unverifiable without DNA. The CDR3 sequence is 16 residues long. This CDR3 is CASSFGLRGRTGELFF.

The chain recombines TRBV20-1 with TRBJ2-5; TCRdb indicates TRBD1, and absent DNA this call remains unverified. The CDR3 is 14 residues long. Germline CDR1 DFQATT, CDR2 SNEGSKA (reference sequence). The CDR3 region is CSAVDRAYQETQYF.

The chain couples TRBV9 to TRBJ2-1; TCRdb's D call of TRBD1 is untestable without DNA. The CDR3 has 18 residues. The germline CDR1 and CDR2 sequences are SGDLS and YYNGEE. CDR3 sequence reads: CASSPQGERGSGYNEQFF. Together with reference TRBV9 and TRBJ2-1, the CDR3 gives the full variable domain: DSGVTQTPKHLITATGQRVTLRCSPRSGDLSVYWYQQSLDQGLQFLIQYYNGEERAKGNILERFSAQQFPDLHSELNLSSLELGDSALYFCASSPQGERGSGYNEQFFGPGTRLTVL.

The CDR3 region is CSAIQAVGEKLFF. V usage is TRBV20-1 and J usage is TRBJ1-4. Per the germline V gene, CDR1 is DFQATT and CDR2 is SNEGSKA (reference sequence). CDR3 length: 13 residues.